This T cell receptor (beta chain) was captured in a study of glioma-infiltrating T cells. The germline V gene encodes CDR1 LNHDA and CDR2 SQIVND (reference sequence). The V and J ends lost 0 bases and 3 bases respectively, with 8 bases between them. The CDR3 is 15 amino acids. Amplification of TCR alpha and beta CDR3 regions from RNA used iRepertoire nested multiplex PCR. TCRdb reprocessed the multiplex PCR reads with MiXCR, giving one entry per CDR3 protein. In the table there are roughly 120,000 distinct CDR3 sequences, approximately 25% of which are singletons. Ten or more counts support this clonotype.

The V and J genes are TRBV19 and TRBJ2-2; no clear D gene. The source material was glioma tissue, nonneoplastic brain tissue, or PBMCs (not recorded which). This clonotype originated in a human donor with low-grade glioma or glioblastoma, undergoing nonglioma brain surgery, or in good health (not recorded which). In nucleotides, the CDR3 is TGTGCCAGTAGTATAGATTCCGGCGACACCGGGGAGCTGTTTTTT. This codes for CASSIDSGDTGELFF.